The sequence of this T cell receptor (beta chain) was determined in a study of CD4 and CD8 cells across lung adenocarcinoma regions (dated by TCRdb to between 2018 and 2020). Study-level background: To look at intratumor heterogeneity in the T cell receptor repertoire, the study compared tumor centers against tumor margins.

The table lists this clonotype with a few counts. Its cognate antigen has yet to be identified. Per-base quality was not reported, and no clone a single base away is much larger than it. The trim is 8 bases for V and 5 bases for J, with a gap of 15 bases between the germline ends. Taken from cysteine to phenylalanine, the CDR3 has 13 residues. CDR3 DNA is the only sequence kept; it has 39 bases, read in frame from the first base. CDR1 and CDR2 (MNHNS, SASEGT) derive from the germline V gene. Library preparation employed PCR. TCRdb lists the instrument as HiSeq X Ten. TCRdb redid the processing of the public reads, applying fastp at Q25 and MiXCR, and retained in-frame beta chains. CDR3 protein duplicates are merged, each entry listing the most common genes and DNA. Counted in this sample were some 22,000 distinct CDR3 sequences; over 40% of them appeared once. 20% to 25% of the sample is in the top ten clones.

Donors were patients with localized lung adenocarcinoma, a subtype of non-small cell lung cancer. The centers of localized lung adenocarcinomas were where the samples came from. For TCR repertoire analysis, CD4+ T cells from tumor tissue were profiled apart from CD8+ T cells. The sample was CD4+ T cells from the center of a lung tumor. The cell subset or site label corresponds to: tumor center region. The clonotype originates from a male donor with lung adenocarcinoma. The CD4 and CD8 labels of this study may be unreliable. This chain is built from TRBV6-1 and TRBJ2-5; TRBD2 might be the D gene, on 6 matching bases. The CDR3: CASCGNLGETQYF. Read as DNA, the sequence is TGTGCCAGCTGCGGGAACTTGGGGGAGACCCAGTACTTC.